This T cell receptor beta chain was sequenced in a study of blood T cells in healthy people across ages. General study points: Older age coincided with a roughly linear decline in TCR beta diversity per million T cells. PBMCs were not sorted, which prevented a conclusive comparison of naive versus antigen-experienced cells.

Then a second PCR, running about 6 to 12 cycles, was carried out with a sample-barcoded 5' primer and a J-beta primer mix. MiXCR, applied by TCRdb to the 5' RACE reads, yields one record per CDR3 protein. The sample consists of some 750,000 distinct CDR3 sequences, approximately 22% of them appearing once. V lost 3 bases to trimming and J lost 2 bases, with 10 bases between them. The CDR3 contains 14 residues. Germline CDR1 is SGHTA and CDR2 is FQGNSA. This clonotype has just a few counts. Its cognate antigen is unknown. The material sequenced was blood. The sequence derives from a man between 70 and 80 years old in good health. The chain couples TRBV7-2 to TRBJ1-1, with D uncertain. CDR3 nucleotides: TGTGCCAGCAGCTTTTCTCTGTCTAACACTGAAGCTTTCTTT. Translation gives CASSFSLSNTEAFF.